This paragraph covers one T cell receptor (beta chain) sequence. Its target is unknown. Clones were sequenced by immunoSEQ multiplex PCR, and TCRdb holds only the in-frame ones, with some missing. The table has 80,000 to 100,000 clones, less than 90% seen once. This entry comes from a study of T cell responses to AZD1222 COVID-19 vaccine. Regarding the study as a whole: At study baseline, merely more than 5 AZD1222 recipients were seropositive. Repertoires in all cases were sampled only once the peak T cell response had passed.

Germline lookup yields CDR1 SGHAT and CDR2 FQNNGV. The CDR3 consists of 13 residues. With 5 bases clipped from V and 8 bases from J, the junction kept 6 bases outside the gene matches. The chain has TRBV11-2 and TRBJ2-1, with 7 bases matching TRBD2. Source: peripheral blood, taken 28 days after the second AZD1222 dose. This clonotype was obtained from an adult who received the AZD1222 COVID-19 vaccine. CDR3 sequence (DNA): TGTGCCAGCAGCCTTCGACGGGGGGATGAGCAGTTCTTC. Translated, it gives CASSLRRGDEQFF.